The source of this T cell receptor (beta chain) is a study of cytomegalovirus exposure and HLA in healthy donors. Study in general: Among the approximately 400 genotyped donors, less than 85% were placed in the Caucasian-associated ancestry cluster. Study results and limitations: Likely technical artifact: a cluster of highly shared sequence variants. Evidence from a later analysis indicated that most CMV-associated TCR beta chains looked HLA-restricted.

PCR amplification relied on 60 Vbeta primers (plus 13 Jbeta primers). TCRdb's table, derived via immunoSEQ multiplex PCR, lists solely in-frame clones and lacks some. The sample includes some 50,000 clones, around 67% of them seen just once. Regarding this clone: The antigen is not known.

CDR3 length equals 15 residues. Germline V gives CDR1 SGHVS, CDR2 FNYEAQ. V was clipped by 7 bases and J by 8 bases; unmatched bases: 11. Each donor was nominally healthy when sampled (though unrecorded immune exposures were likely). J is TRBJ2-1 and V is TRBV7-6, with TRBD2 matching over 10 bases. Sequencing was carried out using PBMCs. The receptor comes from a woman aged 50 to 60 in good health and CMV-seropositive. The CDR3 sequence is CASIVGTSVDDEQFF. The CDR3 nucleotides read TGTGCCAGCATCGTGGGGACTAGCGTTGACGATGAGCAGTTCTTC.